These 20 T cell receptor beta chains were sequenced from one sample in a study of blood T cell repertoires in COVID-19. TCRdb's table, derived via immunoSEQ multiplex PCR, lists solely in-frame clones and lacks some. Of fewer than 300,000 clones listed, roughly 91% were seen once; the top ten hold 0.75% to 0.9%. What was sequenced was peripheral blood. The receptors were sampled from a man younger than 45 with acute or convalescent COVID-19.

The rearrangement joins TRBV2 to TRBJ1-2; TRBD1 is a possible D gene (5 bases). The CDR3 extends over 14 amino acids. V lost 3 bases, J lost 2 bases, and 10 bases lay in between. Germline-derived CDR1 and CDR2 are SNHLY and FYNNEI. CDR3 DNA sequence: TGTGCCAGCAGTGAGGGGCGGGGAAACTATGGCTACACCTTC. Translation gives CASSEGRGNYGYTF.

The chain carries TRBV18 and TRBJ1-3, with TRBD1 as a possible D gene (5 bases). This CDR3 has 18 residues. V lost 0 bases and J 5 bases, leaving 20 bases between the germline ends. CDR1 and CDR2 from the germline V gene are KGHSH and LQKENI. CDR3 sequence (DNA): TGTGCCAGCTCACCACCGGCGTCCCGGCCGGGGGGTCGAAACACCATATATTTT. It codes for CASSPPASRPGGRNTIYF.

The DNA of the CDR3 is TGCGCCAGCAGCCAAGATCCGGGGGGAGCCAAAAACATTCAGTACTTC. Its translation is CASSQDPGGAKNIQYF. The chain recombines TRBV4-1 with TRBJ2-4; 7 nucleotides align to TRBD2. V trimming: 0 bases; J trimming: 0 bases; junction bases outside the gene matches: 2. Germline V gene lookup returns CDR1 MGHRA and CDR2 YSYEKL. The CDR3 sequence is 16 residues long.

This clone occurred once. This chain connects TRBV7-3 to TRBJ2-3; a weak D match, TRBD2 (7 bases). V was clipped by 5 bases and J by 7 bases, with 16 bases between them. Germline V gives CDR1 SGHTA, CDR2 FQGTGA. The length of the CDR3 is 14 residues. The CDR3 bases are TGTGCCAGCAGCGTCGACAGGAGCGGGAATACGCAGTATTTT. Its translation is CASSVDRSGNTQYF.

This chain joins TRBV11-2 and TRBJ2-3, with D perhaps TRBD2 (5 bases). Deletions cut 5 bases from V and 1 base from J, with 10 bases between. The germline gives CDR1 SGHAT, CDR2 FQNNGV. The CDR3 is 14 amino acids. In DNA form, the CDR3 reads TGTGCCAGCAGCAGGGAGTGGGGCACAGATACGCAGTATTTT. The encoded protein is CASSREWGTDTQYF.

The CDR3 loop is CASSRRGETQYF. Written as DNA, the CDR3 is TGTGCCAGCAGTCGAAGGGGGGAGACCCAGTACTTC. The V and J genes are TRBV28 and TRBJ2-5; weak D call: TRBD1 (6 bases). This CDR3 has 12 residues. V shed 5 bases and J shed 5 bases, with 9 bases lying between them. Per the germline V gene, CDR1 is MDHEN and CDR2 is SYDVKM.

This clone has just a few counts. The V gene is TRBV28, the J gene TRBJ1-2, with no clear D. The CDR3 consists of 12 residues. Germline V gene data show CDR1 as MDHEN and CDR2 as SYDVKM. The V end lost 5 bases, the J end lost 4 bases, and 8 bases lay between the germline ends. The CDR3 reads CASSPNSYGYTF. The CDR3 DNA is TGTGCCAGCAGTCCGAATAGCTATGGCTACACCTTC.

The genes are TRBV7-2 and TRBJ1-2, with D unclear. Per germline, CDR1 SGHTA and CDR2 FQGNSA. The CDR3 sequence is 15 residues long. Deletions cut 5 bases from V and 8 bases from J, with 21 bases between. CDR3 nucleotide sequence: TGTGCCAGCAGCCCCTCCGAGGGAAGGCAAGGAGGCTACACCTTC. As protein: CASSPSEGRQGGYTF.

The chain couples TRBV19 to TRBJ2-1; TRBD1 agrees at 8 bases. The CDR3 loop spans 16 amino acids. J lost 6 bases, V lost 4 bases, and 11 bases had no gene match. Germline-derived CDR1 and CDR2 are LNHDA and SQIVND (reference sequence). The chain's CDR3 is CASSNTGQVRSNEQFF. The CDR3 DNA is TGTGCCAGTAGTAACACGGGACAGGTACGGAGCAATGAGCAGTTCTTC.

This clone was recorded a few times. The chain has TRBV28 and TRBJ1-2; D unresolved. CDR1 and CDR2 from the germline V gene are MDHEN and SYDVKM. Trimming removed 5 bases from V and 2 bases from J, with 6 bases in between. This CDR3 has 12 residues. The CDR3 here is CASSLQNYGYTF. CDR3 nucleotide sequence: TGTGCCAGCAGTCTGCAGAACTATGGCTACACCTTC.

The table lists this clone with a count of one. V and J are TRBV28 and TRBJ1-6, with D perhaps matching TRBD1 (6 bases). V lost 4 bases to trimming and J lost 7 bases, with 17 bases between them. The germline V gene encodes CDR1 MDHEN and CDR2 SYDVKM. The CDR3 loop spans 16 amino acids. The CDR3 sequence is CASSSPQGRFNSPLHF. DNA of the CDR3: TGTGCCAGCAGTTCCCCACAGGGAAGGTTCAATTCACCCCTCCACTTT. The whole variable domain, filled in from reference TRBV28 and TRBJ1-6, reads DVKVTQSSRYLVKRTGEKVFLECVQDMDHENMFWYRQDPGLGLRLIYFSYDVKMKEKGDIPEGYSVSREKKERFSLILESASTNQTSMYLCASSSPQGRFNSPLHFGNGTRLTVT.

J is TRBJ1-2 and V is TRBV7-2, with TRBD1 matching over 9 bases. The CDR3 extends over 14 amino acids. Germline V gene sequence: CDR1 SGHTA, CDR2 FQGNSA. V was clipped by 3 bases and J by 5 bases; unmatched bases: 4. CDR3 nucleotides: TGTGCCAGCAGCTTCTTGGGACAGGGATATGGCTACACCTTC. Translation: CASSFLGQGYGYTF.

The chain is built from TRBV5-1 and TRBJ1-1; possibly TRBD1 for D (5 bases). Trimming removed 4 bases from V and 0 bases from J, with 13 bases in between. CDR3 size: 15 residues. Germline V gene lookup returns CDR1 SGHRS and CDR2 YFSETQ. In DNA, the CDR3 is TGCGCCAGCAGCCCTAGTGGGGGGGTGAACACTGAAGCTTTCTTT. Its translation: CASSPSGGVNTEAFF.

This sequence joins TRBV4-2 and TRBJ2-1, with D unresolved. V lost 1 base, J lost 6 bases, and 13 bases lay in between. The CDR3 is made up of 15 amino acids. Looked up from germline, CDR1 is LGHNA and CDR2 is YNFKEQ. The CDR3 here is CASSQGQLRLNEQFF. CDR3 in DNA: TGTGCCAGCAGCCAAGGTCAACTACGACTCAATGAGCAGTTCTTC.

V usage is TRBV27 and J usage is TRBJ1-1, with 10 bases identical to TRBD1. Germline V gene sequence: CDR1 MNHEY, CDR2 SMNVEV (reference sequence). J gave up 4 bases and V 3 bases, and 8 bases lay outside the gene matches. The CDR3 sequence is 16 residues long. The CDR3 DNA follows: TGTGCCAGCAGTTTCTTCCGGGACAGGGGACCCACTGAAGCTTTCTTT. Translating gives CASSFFRDRGPTEAFF.

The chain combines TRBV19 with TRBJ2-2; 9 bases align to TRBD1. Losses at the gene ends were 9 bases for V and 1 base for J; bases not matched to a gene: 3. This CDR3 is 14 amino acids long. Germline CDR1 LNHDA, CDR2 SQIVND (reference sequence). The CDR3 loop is CASRDRVNTGELFF. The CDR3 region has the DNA TGTGCCAGCAGGGACAGGGTGAACACCGGGGAGCTGTTTTTT.

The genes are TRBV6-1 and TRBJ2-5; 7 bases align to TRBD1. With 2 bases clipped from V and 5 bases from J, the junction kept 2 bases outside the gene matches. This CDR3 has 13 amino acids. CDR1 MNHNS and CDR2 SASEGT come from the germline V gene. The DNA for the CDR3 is TGTGCCAGCAGTGAAAGGGGGCGGGAGACCCAGTACTTC. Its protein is CASSERGRETQYF.

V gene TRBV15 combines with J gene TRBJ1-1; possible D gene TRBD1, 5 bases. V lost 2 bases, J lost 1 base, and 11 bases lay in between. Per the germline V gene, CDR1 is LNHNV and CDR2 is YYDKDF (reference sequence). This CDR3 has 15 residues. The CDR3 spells CATSRQIQENTEAFF. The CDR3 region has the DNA TGTGCCACCAGCAGACAGATACAGGAGAACACTGAAGCTTTCTTT.

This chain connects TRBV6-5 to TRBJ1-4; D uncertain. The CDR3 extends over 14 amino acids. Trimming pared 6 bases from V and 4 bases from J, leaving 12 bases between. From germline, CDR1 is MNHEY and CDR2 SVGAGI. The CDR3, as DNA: TGTGCCAGCAGATTGGTCCAGATTAATGAAAAACTGTTTTTT. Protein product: CASRLVQINEKLFF.

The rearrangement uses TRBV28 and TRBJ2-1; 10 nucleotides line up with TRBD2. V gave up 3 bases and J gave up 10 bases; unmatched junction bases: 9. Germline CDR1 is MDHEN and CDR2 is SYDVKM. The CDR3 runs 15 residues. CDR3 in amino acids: CASSFSSGRAGEQFF. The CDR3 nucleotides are TGTGCCAGCAGTTTCTCGAGCGGGAGGGCCGGGGAGCAGTTCTTC.